This TCR beta chain is from a study of blood T cell repertoires in COVID-19. Per the germline V gene, CDR1 is LNHDA and CDR2 is SQIVND (reference sequence). Trimming cost V 7 bases and J 3 bases; bases outside gene matches: 16. The CDR3 totals 18 residues. Sequencing was performed with immunoSEQ multiplex PCR; in TCRdb, only in-frame clones are kept and a portion is missing. The sample gives 250,000 to 300,000 clones, over 75% of which show up once; roughly 4.6% is in the top ten. The sequenced sample consisted of peripheral blood. The TCR comes from a man aged 50-59 years with active or convalescent COVID-19. J is TRBJ1-2 and V is TRBV19; 11 nucleotides line up with TRBD1. DNA for the CDR3: TGTGCCAGTACCGCCAGGCGGGACAGGGGGGCCGGGGACTATGGCTACACCTTC. Translated: CASTARRDRGAGDYGYTF.